This T cell receptor (beta chain) emerged from a study of blood T cell repertoires in COVID-19. Across the whole study: Sites in the United States, Italy and Spain provided acute and convalescent COVID-19 samples. PBMCs, B-cell-depleted T cells, or T cells provided the cDNA or gDNA that made up the material.

As originally analysed: Amplification of reference gene primers was used by the study to estimate nucleated cell counts. Using immunoSEQ multiplex PCR, the repertoire was profiled, and TCRdb retains in-frame clones only, with some absent. V, J and clone size are those of that table, while D and trimming were read from the DNA. The repertoire holds 470,000 or so clones, with approximately 85% as singletons. J lost 1 base, V lost 5 bases, and 4 bases had no gene match. The germline gives CDR1 MNHEY, CDR2 SVGAGI. There are 14 residues in the CDR3. The rearrangement links TRBV6-5 to TRBJ2-5; 7 bases match TRBD1. The receptor's source is a human donor in a cohort sampled during active COVID-19. Material for sequencing was peripheral blood. The CDR3 DNA reads TGTGCCAGCAGTACCAGGACAGGCCAAGAGACCCAGTACTTC. Translating gives CASSTRTGQETQYF.